This T cell receptor beta chain was found in a study of CD8 T cells in Susac syndrome. A quantity of about 0.5 to 1 ug RNA underwent reverse transcription using random hexamers. TCRdb processed the immunoSEQ multiplex PCR reads anew with MiXCR; each CDR3 protein has one entry. The profile covers some 200,000 distinct CDR3 sequences, with nearly 95% appearing a single time and around 0.085% taken by the ten largest. The germline gives CDR1 LGHNA, CDR2 YNFKEQ. The V gene lost 4 bases and the J gene lost 5 bases, with 16 bases spanning the gap. The CDR3 consists of 15 residues. Sequencing targeted TCR beta in blood CD8+ and CD4+ T cells. Negative magnetic isolation gave CD8+ and CD4+ cells; FACS enriched CD8+ TEMRA.

The chain combines TRBV4-2 with TRBJ2-3; D possibly corresponds to TRBD2 (6 bases). Sequencing was performed on CD4+ T cells from PBMCs. The sequence was collected from a human donor with multiple sclerosis. The CDR3 sequence: CASSLGGKWLDTQYF. CDR3 in DNA: TGTGCCAGCAGCCTGGGCGGGAAGTGGTTAGATACGCAGTATTTT.